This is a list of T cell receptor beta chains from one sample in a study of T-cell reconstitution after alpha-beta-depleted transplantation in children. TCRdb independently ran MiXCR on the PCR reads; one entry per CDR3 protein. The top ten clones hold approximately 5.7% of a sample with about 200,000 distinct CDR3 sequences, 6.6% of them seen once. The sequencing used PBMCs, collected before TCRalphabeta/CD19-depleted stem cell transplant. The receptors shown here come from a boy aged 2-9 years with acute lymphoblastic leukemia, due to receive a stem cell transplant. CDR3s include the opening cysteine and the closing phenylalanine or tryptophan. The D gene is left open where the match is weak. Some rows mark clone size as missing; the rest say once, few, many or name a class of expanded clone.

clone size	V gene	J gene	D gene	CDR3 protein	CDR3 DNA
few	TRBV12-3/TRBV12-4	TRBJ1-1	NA	CASTSSHRQNTEAFF	TGTGCCAGCACCTCATCGCACCGACAGAACACTGAAGCTTTCTTT
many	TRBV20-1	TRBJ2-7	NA	CSARDTATTRAYEQYF	TGCAGTGCTAGGGACACCGCGACTACCCGGGCCTACGAGCAGTACTTC
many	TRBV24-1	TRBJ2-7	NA	CATSDPPLDEQYF	TGTGCCACCAGTGACCCCCCCCTCGACGAGCAGTACTTC
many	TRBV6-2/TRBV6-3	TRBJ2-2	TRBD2	CASSYSIAGAANTGELFF	TGTGCCAGCAGTTACTCCATAGCGGGGGCCGCGAACACCGGGGAGCTGTTTTTT
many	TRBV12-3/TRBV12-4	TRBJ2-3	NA	CASREGGADTQYF	TGTGCCAGCAGAGAGGGGGGCGCAGATACGCAGTATTTT
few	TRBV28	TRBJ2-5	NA	CASAGPLQETQYF	TGTGCCAGCGCTGGACCACTCCAAGAGACCCAGTACTTC
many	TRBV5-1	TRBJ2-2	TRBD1	CASSLGDSVRTGELFF	TGCGCCAGCAGCTTGGGGGACAGCGTAAGAACCGGGGAGCTGTTTTTT
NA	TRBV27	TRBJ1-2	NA	CASSSGARVGYTF	TGTGCCAGCAGTTCGGGGGCGCGGGTTGGCTACACCTTC
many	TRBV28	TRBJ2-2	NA	CASSFTAQGELFF	TGTGCCAGCAGTTTCACCGCTCAAGGGGAGCTGTTTTTT
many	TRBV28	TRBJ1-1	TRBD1	CASSLDMGQGGDKGAFF	TGTGCCAGCAGTTTAGATATGGGACAGGGCGGGGACAAGGGAGCTTTCTTT
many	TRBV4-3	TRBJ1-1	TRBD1	CASSTGGGVNTEAFF	TGCGCCAGCAGCACAGGGGGCGGCGTGAACACTGAAGCTTTCTTT
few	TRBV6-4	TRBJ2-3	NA	CASSEPGQTDTQYF	TGTGCCAGCAGTGAGCCCGGGCAGACAGATACGCAGTATTTT
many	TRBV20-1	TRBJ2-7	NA	CSAERVRGFYYEQYF	TGCAGCGCCGAGAGGGTACGGGGATTCTACTACGAGCAGTACTTC
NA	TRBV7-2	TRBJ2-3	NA	CASSEPQRPTDTQYF	TGTGCCAGCAGCGAGCCACAGAGACCCACAGATACGCAGTATTTT